Shown below are 4 T cell receptor beta chains from a single sample sequenced in a study of blood T cell repertoires in COVID-19. TCRdb's table, derived via immunoSEQ multiplex PCR, lists solely in-frame clones and lacks some. The top ten clones hold approximately 9.8% of a sample with roughly 260,000 clones, roughly 86% of them seen once. Specimen: peripheral blood. These receptors were taken from a man aged 35-49 years who had recovered from COVID-19.

In DNA, the CDR3 is TGTGCCAGCAGTTTAGGGAGCGTCAAACCCCACAATGAGCAGTTCTTC. This encodes CASSLGSVKPHNEQFF. V usage is TRBV27 and J usage is TRBJ2-1, with a possible D match to TRBD2 (5 bases). V was pared by 2 bases and J by 5 bases, with 16 bases between. CDR3 size: 16 residues. Looked up from germline, CDR1 is MNHEY and CDR2 is SMNVEV (reference sequence).

This clone was seen a single time. The chain combines TRBV7-9 with TRBJ2-7; 9 nucleotides match TRBD1. The CDR3 runs 16 residues. Germline CDR1 is SEHNR and CDR2 is FQNEAQ (reference sequence). J lost 6 bases, V lost 5 bases, and 14 bases had no gene match. As DNA, the CDR3 is TGTGCCAGCAGCCTTTCCGGGACAGGGTTTCTCTCCGAGCAGTACTTC. Translating gives CASSLSGTGFLSEQYF.

J is TRBJ2-1 and V is TRBV24-1; 8 bases fit TRBD1. Germline V gene lookup returns CDR1 KGHDR and CDR2 SFDVKD. V dropped 4 bases and J dropped 7; count of bases not matched to a gene: 14. The CDR3 covers 17 residues. CDR3 in DNA: TGTGCCACCAGTGACCGAGGAGGGACAGGTTTATTTAATGAGCAGTTCTTC. Amino acids: CATSDRGGTGLFNEQFF.

V and J are TRBV30 and TRBJ1-1, with 7 positions matching TRBD1. Germline values: CDR1 GTSNPN, CDR2 SVGIG (reference sequence). The trim removed 2 bases at V and 3 bases at J, leaving 9 bases unmatched. CDR3 size: 15 residues. CDR3 region: CAWSPVTGYDTEAFF. CDR3 DNA sequence: TGTGCCTGGAGTCCCGTGACAGGGTATGACACTGAAGCTTTCTTT.